This is a list of T cell receptor beta chains from one sample in a study of blood T cell repertoires in COVID-19. Assay: immunoSEQ multiplex PCR; the TCRdb copy retains only in-frame clones and omits some. The data contain roughly 48,000 clones, about 90% of them singletons. Sequencing was carried out using peripheral blood. These receptors originate from a human donor in a cohort sampled during active COVID-19. Each CDR3 is given with its conserved first and last residue. D genes are given only for firm matches.

D,J,V,CDR3
TRBD2,TRBJ2-3,TRBV18,CASSPRLGLAGTADTQYF
TRBD1,TRBJ2-2,TRBV9,CASSDGTGNTGELFF
NA,TRBJ1-5,TRBV4-3,CASSLSVHNQPQHF
TRBD2,TRBJ2-3,TRBV4-2,CASSQDKGLAGPRPQYF
TRBD1,TRBJ2-7,TRBV7-8,CASSPRTLGQAHEQYF
NA,TRBJ1-6,TRBV4-1,CASSPGLNNIQPLHF
TRBD2,TRBJ2-7,TRBV5-6,CASSSRLAGGDEQYF
TRBD2,TRBJ2-5,TRBV30,CAWSRGGGPQETQYF
NA,TRBJ2-2,TRBV19,CASQVGSGYTGELFF
TRBD1,TRBJ2-7,TRBV3-1/TRBV3-2,CASSQGYRGPYEQYF
NA,TRBJ2-2,TRBV9,CASSVTKHKLFF
NA,TRBJ1-2,TRBV6-6,CASTLPQRADGYTF
NA,TRBJ2-7,TRBV20-1,CSATPRWEQYF
NA,TRBJ2-1,TRBV10-1,CASSERQGGGDNEQFF
TRBD2,TRBJ2-3,TRBV6-2/TRBV6-3,CASSIGTSGPTDTQYF
NA,TRBJ1-1,TRBV6-2/TRBV6-3,CASSYSFPGEAFF